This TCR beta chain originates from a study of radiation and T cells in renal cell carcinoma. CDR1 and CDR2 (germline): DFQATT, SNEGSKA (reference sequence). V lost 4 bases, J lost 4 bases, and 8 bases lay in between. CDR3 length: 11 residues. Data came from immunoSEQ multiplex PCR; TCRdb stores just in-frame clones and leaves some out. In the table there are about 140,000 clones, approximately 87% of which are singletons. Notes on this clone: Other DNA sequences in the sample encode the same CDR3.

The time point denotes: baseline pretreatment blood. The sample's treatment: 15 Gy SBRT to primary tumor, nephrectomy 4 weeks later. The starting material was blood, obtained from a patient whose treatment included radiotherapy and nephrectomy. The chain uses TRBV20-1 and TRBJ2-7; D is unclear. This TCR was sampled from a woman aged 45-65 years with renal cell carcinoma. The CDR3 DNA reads TGCAGTGCTACCTACAGTTACGAGCAGTACTTC. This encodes CSATYSYEQYF.